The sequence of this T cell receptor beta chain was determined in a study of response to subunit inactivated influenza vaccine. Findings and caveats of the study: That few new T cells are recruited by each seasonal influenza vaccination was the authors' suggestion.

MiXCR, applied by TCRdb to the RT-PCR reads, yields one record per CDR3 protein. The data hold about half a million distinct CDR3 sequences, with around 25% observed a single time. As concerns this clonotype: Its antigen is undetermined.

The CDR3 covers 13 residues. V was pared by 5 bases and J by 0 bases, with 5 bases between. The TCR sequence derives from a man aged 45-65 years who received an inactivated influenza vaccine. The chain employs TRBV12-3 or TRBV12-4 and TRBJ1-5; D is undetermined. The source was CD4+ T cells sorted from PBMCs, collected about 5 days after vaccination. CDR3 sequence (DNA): TGTGCCAGCAGTACGTTTAGCAATCAGCCCCAGCATTTT. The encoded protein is CASSTFSNQPQHF.